A single sample gave rise to the 17 T cell receptor beta chains below, sequenced in a study of blood T cell repertoires in COVID-19 (TCRdb year 2020). The method was the immunoSEQ multiplex PCR assay. TCRdb took this table from immuneACCESS and kept in-frame rearrangements with V and J called. Such tables lack part of the clones; where checked against another copy, unresolved V genes explain under half of the gap, and the rest is unexplained. The sample profile shows over 85,000 clones; roughly 90% of them were found once. In total, the top ten clones hold approximately 19% of the sample. Sequenced material: peripheral blood. These receptors all come from a woman older than 75 with acute or convalescent COVID-19.

The chain recombines TRBV5-5 with TRBJ2-3; D gene uncertain. The germline CDR1 and CDR2 sequences are SGHKS and YYEKEE (reference sequence). Between the trimmed V and J ends, which lost 2 bases and 1 base, there was a span of 8 bases. The CDR3 runs 14 residues. CDR3 loop: CASSLTDRTDTQYF. As DNA, the CDR3 is TGTGCCAGCAGCTTAACAGACCGCACAGATACGCAGTATTTT.

The rearrangement uses TRBV3-1 (or the pseudogene TRBV3-2) and TRBJ1-2, with 7 bases matching TRBD1. This CDR3 is built from 13 residues. The junction had 9 bases not matched to a gene; V was cut back by 6 bases and J by 8 bases. Germline CDR1 and CDR2: LGHDT and YNNKEL (reference sequence). In DNA form, the CDR3 reads TGTGCCAGCAGTTTTGCTACAGGGGACGGCTACACCTTC. Protein sequence: CASSFATGDGYTF.

To note about this clone: Distinct nucleotide sequences in the sample also encode this CDR3. V gene TRBV19 combines with J gene TRBJ1-6; TRBD1 agrees at 7 bases. Unmatched junction bases numbered 4, after V lost 6 bases and J lost 5 bases. This CDR3 spans 14 amino acids. In germline, CDR1 is LNHDA, CDR2 SQIVND (reference sequence). CDR3 sequence (DNA): TGTGCCAGTAGGAGGACAGGTGATAATTCACCCCTCCACTTT. Translation gives CASRRTGDNSPLHF.

The count of this clone is one. The chain is built from TRBV4-1 and TRBJ2-2, with 7 positions matching TRBD1. This CDR3 is 13 amino acids long. V shed 10 bases, J shed 1 base, and the junction held 3 bases outside the gene matches. Germline V gives CDR1 MGHRA, CDR2 YSYEKL. This chain's CDR3 is CATWDRNTGELFF. The DNA for the CDR3 is TGCGCCACGTGGGACAGGAACACCGGGGAGCTGTTTTTT.

This rearrangement joins TRBV6-6 to TRBJ2-7, with D perhaps TRBD2 (5 bases). CDR3 size: 12 residues. V was trimmed by 5 bases and J by 3 bases, leaving 8 bases between them. Germline CDR1 MNHNY, CDR2 SVGAGI (reference sequence). The CDR3 DNA reads TGTGCCAGCAGTCGGACTGGCTACGAGCAGTACTTC. It encodes CASSRTGYEQYF.

The rearrangement links TRBV7-8 to TRBJ2-7, with 9 bases aligning to TRBD1. The ends lost 5 bases at V and 2 bases at J; junction bases unmatched: 7. CDR1 and CDR2 (germline): SGHVS, FQNEAQ. There are 15 residues in the CDR3. CDR3 protein: CASSTGTGFTYEQYF. The CDR3, as DNA: TGTGCCAGCAGCACAGGGACAGGGTTCACCTACGAGCAGTACTTC.

This chain links TRBV25-1 with TRBJ1-2; D unresolved. Germline V CDR1 and CDR2: MGHDK, SYGVNS. This CDR3 is 15 amino acids long. Trimming shortened V by 2 bases and J by 1 base, and 11 bases separated the two germline ends. The CDR3 nucleotides are TGTGCCAGCAGTGAAAAGTGGGCCGATAACTATGGCTACACCTTC. Translation gives CASSEKWADNYGYTF.

The rearrangement joins TRBV5-1 to TRBJ2-1, with TRBD2 matching 8 bases. The CDR3 length is 13 residues. Germline loops: CDR1 SGHRS, CDR2 YFSETQ. Losses at the gene ends were 4 bases for V and 10 bases for J; bases not matched to a gene: 7. The CDR3 protein is CASSEAGGREQFF. The CDR3 DNA sequence: TGCGCCAGCAGCGAGGCGGGGGGACGCGAGCAGTTCTTC.

This clone was recorded only once. The chain recombines TRBV5-4 with TRBJ2-5; 8 bases align to TRBD2. This CDR3 has 15 amino acids. CDR1 is SGHNT and CDR2 is YYREEE in the germline V gene (reference sequence). With 3 bases clipped from V and 4 bases from J, the junction kept 8 bases outside the gene matches. CDR3 amino acids: CASSSPGTSRETQYF. The CDR3 DNA sequence: TGTGCCAGCAGCTCACCTGGGACTAGTCGAGAGACCCAGTACTTC.

J is TRBJ2-2 and V is TRBV7-3, with 7 bases fitting TRBD2. The CDR3 has 16 residues. Per the germline V gene, CDR1 is SGHTA and CDR2 is FQGTGA. J was trimmed by 3 bases and V by 4 bases; bases with no gene match: 8. The CDR3, as DNA: TGTGCCAGCAGCTCCGGACTAGGCCCCTACACCGGGGAGCTGTTTTTT. Encoded protein: CASSSGLGPYTGELFF.

This chain links TRBV2 with TRBJ1-2, with 7 bases identical to TRBD1. V lost 2 bases, J lost 4 bases, and 7 bases stayed unmatched. Germline CDR1 is SNHLY and CDR2 is FYNNEI. This CDR3 contains 15 residues. The CDR3 is CASSEQGDRPYGYTF. Here the CDR3 DNA reads TGTGCCAGCAGTGAACAGGGGGACAGACCCTATGGCTACACCTTC.

The CDR3 region has the DNA TGTGCCAGCAGCCAAGGCGCCTTAGGACGGGGGGGCAGAGCTGAGCAGTTCTTC. Its protein is CASSQGALGRGGRAEQFF. V usage is TRBV4-2 and J usage is TRBJ2-1; TRBD2 matches 8 bases. Germline V gene data show CDR1 as LGHNA and CDR2 as YNFKEQ. Trimming cost V 1 base and J 9 bases; bases outside gene matches: 17. The CDR3 totals 18 residues.

The genes are TRBV19 and TRBJ1-1; 7 positions agree with TRBD1. The CDR3 is 15 residues long. Germline V CDR1 and CDR2: LNHDA, SQIVND (reference sequence). V shed 5 bases and J 1 base; nucleotides not matched to a gene: 7. The CDR3 sequence: CASSLGTAWNTEAFF. Here the CDR3 DNA reads TGTGCCAGTAGTTTGGGGACAGCGTGGAACACTGAAGCTTTCTTT.

This clone appeared once. This chain links TRBV5-5 with TRBJ1-1; weak D call: TRBD1 (6 bases). The CDR3 totals 16 residues. V was trimmed by 5 bases and J by 1 base, leaving 18 bases between them. Germline V CDR1 and CDR2: SGHKS, YYEKEE (reference sequence). CDR3 DNA sequence: TGTGCCAGCAGTTACACCACGGGACAAAAGAACACTGAAGCTTTCTTT. The encoded protein is CASSYTTGQKNTEAFF.

V gene TRBV9 combines with J gene TRBJ2-1, with 10 bases identical to TRBD2. The V gene end was trimmed by 3 bases and the J gene end by 8 bases; junction bases not matched to a gene: 8. The CDR3 contains 15 residues. Per germline, CDR1 SGDLS and CDR2 YYNGEE. The DNA of the CDR3 is TGTGCCAGCAGCGATGGACTAGCGGCCTTGTATGAGCAGTTCTTC. This translates into CASSDGLAALYEQFF.

This chain connects TRBV28 to TRBJ1-5; D is perhaps TRBD1 (6 bases). CDR1 MDHEN and CDR2 SYDVKM come from the germline V gene. The CDR3 length is 16 residues. The V and J ends lost 2 bases and 6 bases respectively, with 17 bases between them. Written as DNA, the CDR3 is TGTGCCAGCAGTTTAAGGGGGAACCTTGCAGTTCAGCCCCAGCATTTT. Residues: CASSLRGNLAVQPQHF. The full variable domain, completed using reference TRBV28 and TRBJ1-5, is DVKVTQSSRYLVKRTGEKVFLECVQDMDHENMFWYRQDPGLGLRLIYFSYDVKMKEKGDIPEGYSVSREKKERFSLILESASTNQTSMYLCASSLRGNLAVQPQHFGDGTRLSIL.

This clone was counted between two and nine times. The J gene is TRBJ2-7, the V gene TRBV5-1; 8 bases align to TRBD1. This CDR3 region has 15 residues. The V and J ends lost 0 bases and 3 bases, in that order; junction bases with no gene match: 5. From germline, CDR1 is SGHRS and CDR2 YFSETQ. The CDR3 nucleotides are TGCGCCAGCAGCTTGGGCGCAGGGGGCATCTACGAGCAGTACTTC. It is translated as CASSLGAGGIYEQYF.